The 19 T cell receptor beta chains below were found in one sample sequenced in a study of post-analysis software for immune sequencing data. TCR beta libraries were prepared from cDNA with unique molecular identifiers. TCRdb passed the PCR reads through MiXCR, listing each CDR3 protein once. Among 750,000 to 950,000 distinct CDR3 sequences listed, roughly 50% were seen once. Study observations and caveats: Patients had higher frequencies than controls of about five TRBV segments, including TRBV5-6, TRBV5-1 and TRBV20-1.

No antigen has been assigned to these receptors. What was sequenced was blood. The receptors here all came from a girl under 18 with multiple sclerosis.

This chain joins TRBV29-1 and TRBJ1-2; D gene ambiguous. The CDR3 spans 12 residues. Germline loops: CDR1 SQVTM, CDR2 ANQGSEA. The CDR3 loop reads CGAVDSHYGYTF. The CDR3 DNA is TGCGGTGCAGTAGACTCCCACTATGGCTACACCTTC.

The rearrangement uses TRBV20-1 and TRBJ2-1; 12 positions agree with TRBD2. CDR1 DFQATT and CDR2 SNEGSKA come from the germline V gene (reference sequence). After removal of 1 base from V and 5 bases from J, the junction contained 9 bases not matched to a gene. The CDR3 sequence is 17 residues long. CDR3 DNA: TGCAGTGCTAGAGGGCTAGCGGGGGGGCCGAGGGACAATGAGCAGTTCTTC. Its protein product is CSARGLAGGPRDNEQFF.

This clonotype turned up a few times. The chain is built from TRBV4-2 and TRBJ2-7, with 11 bases lining up with TRBD2. Losses at the gene ends were 0 bases for V and 1 base for J; bases not matched to a gene: 17. The CDR3 spans 21 residues. Per the germline V gene, CDR1 is LGHNA and CDR2 is YNFKEQ. CDR3 loop: CASSQDFAVLAGDKWSYEQYF. CDR3 nucleotides: TGTGCCAGCAGCCAAGATTTTGCAGTACTAGCGGGAGATAAATGGTCCTACGAGCAGTACTTC.

This clonotype was counted only a few times. This chain links TRBV29-1 with TRBJ2-5; D might be TRBD2 (5 bases). V lost 6 bases, J lost 2 bases, and 13 bases lay in between. This CDR3 has 13 residues. The V gene's germline CDR1 is SQVTM and CDR2 ANQGSEA. CDR3 sequence (DNA): TGCAGCGTCAGGCGGGTCACTCAAGAGACCCAGTACTTC. Residues: CSVRRVTQETQYF.

The CDR3 bases are TGTGCCAGCAGTTTGTACAGGGGGCGAGGTAATACCGGGGAGCTGTTTTTT. It yields the protein CASSLYRGRGNTGELFF. The chain is built from TRBV27 and TRBJ2-2; 9 bases map to TRBD1. CDR1 and CDR2 (germline): MNHEY, SMNVEV (reference sequence). The J segment lost 5 bases and the V segment lost 3 bases, leaving 10 bases of the junction unmatched. The CDR3 totals 17 residues.

Comment on this clonotype: A read error may produce the germline difference seen at one junction end. CDR3 residues: CASGLYRGGQSYNEQFF. For the CDR3, the DNA is TGTGCTAGCGGTTTATACCGCGGGGGCCAATCCTACAATGAGCAGTTCTTC. This rearrangement joins TRBV12-5 to TRBJ2-1, with D possibly TRBD2 on 7 matching bases. The germline gives CDR1 LGHNT, CDR2 FRNRAP. The CDR3 runs 17 residues. The full variable domain, its missing parts supplied by reference TRBV12-5 and TRBJ2-1, is DARVTQTPRHKVTEMGQEVTMRCQPILGHNTVFWYRQTMMQGLELLAYFRNRAPLDDSGMPKDRFSAEMPDATLATLKIQPSEPRDSAVYFCASGLYRGGQSYNEQFFGPGTRLTVL.

The V and J genes are TRBV7-3 and TRBJ2-1; 11 bases align to TRBD2. J lost 8 bases, V lost 5 bases, and 5 bases had no gene match. This CDR3 region has 14 residues. CDR1 and CDR2 (germline): SGHTA, FQGTGA. The CDR3, as DNA: TGTGCCAGCAGCACTAGCGGGAGTGAGGATGAGCAGTTCTTC. It codes for CASSTSGSEDEQFF.

This chain links TRBV5-1 with TRBJ2-5; 14 bases are a match to TRBD2. The J call may be incorrect, as the DNA end agrees better with TRBJ2-7. Germline values: CDR1 SGHRS, CDR2 YFSETQ. This CDR3 spans 17 amino acids. In nucleotides, the CDR3 is TGCGCCAGCAGCTTGGGACTAGCGGGAGGGCTAATCGGCGAGCAGTACTTC. Protein product: CASSLGLAGGLIGEQYF.

The chain uses TRBV5-5 and TRBJ1-5, with D possibly TRBD1 on 5 matching bases. The CDR3 sequence is 16 residues long. Germline CDR1 reads SGHKS; CDR2 reads YYEKEE (reference sequence). Trimming removed 4 bases at V and 0 bases at J, with 14 bases between. The CDR3 nucleotides read TGTGCCAGCAGCCCCAGCGGGGCGAATAGCAATCAGCCCCAGCATTTT. It specifies CASSPSGANSNQPQHF.

The chain uses TRBV5-1 and TRBJ2-1, with D perhaps TRBD2 (6 bases). Looked up from germline, CDR1 is SGHRS and CDR2 is YFSETQ. V lost 7 bases to trimming and J lost 12 bases, with 26 bases between them. The CDR3 sequence is 15 residues long. The CDR3 bases are TGCGCCAGCCAAGAGCAGGACGGGGGATCGGATGTGCAGTTCTTC. Encoded protein: CASQEQDGGSDVQFF.

This rearrangement joins TRBV7-9 to TRBJ2-7; the D is unclear. The germline V gene has CDR1 SEHNR and CDR2 FQNEAQ (reference sequence). This CDR3 is 14 amino acids long. V gave up 5 bases and J gave up 2 bases, with 13 bases separating them. The chain's CDR3 is CASSPREFTYEQYF. For the CDR3, the DNA is TGTGCCAGCAGCCCCCGCGAGTTCACCTACGAGCAGTACTTC.

This rearrangement joins TRBV20-1 to TRBJ2-1; 11 bases fit TRBD2. The CDR3 spans 18 residues. From germline, CDR1 is DFQATT and CDR2 SNEGSKA (reference sequence). V trimming: 1 base; J trimming: 2 bases; junction bases outside the gene matches: 10. CDR3 sequence: CSARVPSSGRPPYNEQFF. CDR3 bases: TGCAGTGCTAGAGTCCCATCTAGCGGGAGGCCCCCCTACAATGAGCAGTTCTTC.

The genes are TRBV5-6 and TRBJ2-5, with D unclear. Germline loops: CDR1 SGHDT, CDR2 YYEEEE. The CDR3 sequence is 13 residues long. Trimming stripped 3 bases from V and 3 bases from J, with 9 bases between. The CDR3: CASSWAPKETQYF. The CDR3 DNA follows: TGTGCCAGCAGCTGGGCCCCGAAAGAGACCCAGTACTTC.

This rearrangement joins TRBV20-1 to TRBJ2-3; D is possibly TRBD1 or TRBD2 (5 bases each). V was trimmed by 1 base and J by 3 bases, leaving 11 bases between them. The germline V gene encodes CDR1 DFQATT and CDR2 SNEGSKA (reference sequence). The CDR3 covers 14 residues. DNA of the CDR3: TGCAGTGCTAGAGCAAGGGGAGAGACAGATACGCAGTATTTT. Protein product: CSARARGETDTQYF.

V gene TRBV29-1 combines with J gene TRBJ2-5; TRBD2 matches at 8 bases. This CDR3 has 15 amino acids. CDR1 SQVTM and CDR2 ANQGSEA come from the germline V gene. With V trimmed by 8 bases and J by 4 bases, 15 bases remained unmatched. The CDR3: CSSRAGAGAPETQYF. The CDR3 nucleotides are TGCAGCTCCCGAGCAGGAGCGGGGGCCCCAGAGACCCAGTACTTC. Combining the CDR3 with reference TRBV29-1 and TRBJ2-5 gives the whole variable domain SAVISQKPSRDICQRGTSLTIQCQVDSQVTMMFWYRQQPGQSLTLIATANQGSEATYESGFVIDKFPISRPNLTFSTLTVSNMSPEDSSIYLCSSRAGAGAPETQYFGPGTRLLVL.

The chain joins TRBV4-1 to TRBJ1-6, with 7 bases identical to TRBD1. After removal of 6 bases from V and 9 bases from J, the junction contained 8 bases not matched to a gene. This CDR3 contains 14 residues. Germline CDR1 reads MGHRA; CDR2 reads YSYEKL. CDR3 in DNA: TGCGCCAGCAGGGGAACAGGGGATAGTTCACCCCTCCACTTT. Translated, it gives CASRGTGDSSPLHF.

The V call is TRBV12-3 or TRBV12-4, the J call TRBJ2-3; no clear D gene. This CDR3 contains 17 residues. With 7 bases removed from V and 1 base from J, the gap between germline ends came to 21 bases. The chain's CDR3 is CASTKLVGLFGTDTQYF. The CDR3 DNA is TGTGCCAGCACTAAATTAGTCGGGCTTTTTGGCACAGATACGCAGTATTTT.

J is TRBJ2-1 and V is TRBV20-1; TRBD1 might be the D (5 bases). Germline V CDR1 and CDR2: DFQATT, SNEGSKA (reference sequence). Trimming left V 4 bases short and J 4 bases short, with 17 bases between. This CDR3 contains 15 residues. CDR3 sequence reads: CSATLISGPYNEQFF. As DNA, the CDR3 is TGCAGTGCTACCCTAATCTCAGGGCCTTACAATGAGCAGTTCTTC.

This clonotype came up a few times. The V call is TRBV19, the J call TRBJ2-7; TRBD1 agrees at 12 bases. Unmatched junction bases numbered 2, after V lost 5 bases and J lost 6 bases. The CDR3 is 13 residues long. Per germline, CDR1 LNHDA and CDR2 SQIVND (reference sequence). The CDR3 here is CASSLGQGAEQYF. CDR3 bases: TGTGCCAGTAGTTTGGGACAGGGGGCCGAGCAGTACTTC.